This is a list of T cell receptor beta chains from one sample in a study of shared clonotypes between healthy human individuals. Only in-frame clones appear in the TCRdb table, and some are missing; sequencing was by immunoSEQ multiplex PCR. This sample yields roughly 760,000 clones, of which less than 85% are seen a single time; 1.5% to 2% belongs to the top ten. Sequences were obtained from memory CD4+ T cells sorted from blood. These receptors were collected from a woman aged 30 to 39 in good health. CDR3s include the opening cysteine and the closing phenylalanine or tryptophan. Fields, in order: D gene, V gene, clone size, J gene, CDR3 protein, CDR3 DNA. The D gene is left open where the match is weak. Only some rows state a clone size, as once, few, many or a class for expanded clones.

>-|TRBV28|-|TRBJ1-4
CASSLYWGPGGEKLFF
TGTGCCAGCAGTTTATATTGGGGGCCGGGGGGTGAAAAACTGTTTTTT
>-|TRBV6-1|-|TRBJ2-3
CASSEHGKGDTDTQYF
TGTGCCAGCAGTGAACACGGGAAGGGGGACACAGATACGCAGTATTTT
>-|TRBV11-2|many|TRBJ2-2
CASSLDFFAGELFF
TGTGCCAGCAGCTTAGATTTCTTCGCGGGGGAGCTGTTTTTT
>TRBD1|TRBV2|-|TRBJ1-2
CASSAGQQYGYTF
TGTGCCAGCAGTGCGGGACAGCAGTATGGCTACACCTTC
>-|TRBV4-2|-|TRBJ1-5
CASSQGVRGHQPQHF
TGTGCCAGCAGCCAAGGGGTTAGAGGGCATCAGCCCCAGCATTTT
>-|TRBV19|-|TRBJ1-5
CASSREGQPQHF
TGTGCCAGTAGTAGGGAAGGCCAGCCCCAGCATTTT
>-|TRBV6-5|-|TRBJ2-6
CASSKTSSGANVLTF
TGTGCCAGCAGCAAAACGAGCTCTGGGGCCAACGTCCTGACTTTC
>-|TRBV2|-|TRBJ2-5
CASSEGGEGQETQYF
TGTGCCAGCAGTGAAGGGGGGGAAGGTCAAGAGACCCAGTACTTC
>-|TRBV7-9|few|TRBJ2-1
CASSLLTYNEQFF
TGTGCCAGCAGCTTATTGACCTACAATGAGCAGTTCTTC
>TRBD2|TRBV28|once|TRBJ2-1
CASSLSPAGGSLYNEQFF
TGTGCCAGCAGTTTGTCCCCTGCTGGCGGGAGTCTCTACAATGAGCAGTTCTTC
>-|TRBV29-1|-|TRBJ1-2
CSVGVQGSNYGYTF
TGCAGCGTTGGGGTGCAGGGATCTAACTATGGCTACACCTTC
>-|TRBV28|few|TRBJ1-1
CASRLNTEAFF
TGTGCCAGCAGGCTCAATACTGAAGCTTTCTTT
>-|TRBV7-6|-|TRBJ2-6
CASSLETHSGANVLTF
TGTGCCAGCAGCTTAGAGACTCACTCTGGGGCCAACGTCCTGACTTTC
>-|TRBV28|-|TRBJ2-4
CASSTLIKTVIAKNIQYF
TGTGCCAGCAGTACCTTAATAAAGACGGTGATAGCCAAAAACATTCAGTACTTC
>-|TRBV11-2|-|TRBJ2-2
CASRLTGELFF
TGTGCCAGCAGGCTCACCGGGGAGCTGTTTTTT
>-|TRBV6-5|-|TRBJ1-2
CARTSNGYTF
TGTGCCAGGACATCCAATGGCTACACCTTC
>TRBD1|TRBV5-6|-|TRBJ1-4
CASSLYRGSGVTNEKLFF
TGTGCCAGCAGCTTGTACAGGGGTTCTGGTGTAACTAATGAAAAACTGTTTTTT
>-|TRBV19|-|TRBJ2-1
CASSLRSPGNEQFF
TGTGCCAGTAGTCTTAGGTCGCCTGGGAATGAGCAGTTCTTC
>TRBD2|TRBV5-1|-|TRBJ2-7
CASSTSGGSYEQYF
TGCGCCAGCAGTACTAGCGGGGGCTCCTACGAGCAGTACTTC
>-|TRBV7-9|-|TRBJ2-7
CASSSDTGLSSYEQYF
TGTGCCAGCAGCTCAGACACTGGGCTAAGCTCCTACGAGCAGTACTTC
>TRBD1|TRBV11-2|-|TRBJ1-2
CASSLATGGANYGYTF
TGTGCCAGCAGCTTAGCGACAGGGGGAGCTAACTATGGCTACACCTTC
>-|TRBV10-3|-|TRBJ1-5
CAAQGGPNQPQHF
TGTGCCGCCCAAGGGGGGCCCAATCAGCCCCAGCATTTT